This T cell receptor beta chain was identified during a study of T-cell memory formation after mild COVID-19. Across the study: Among the donors, TCR clusters were largely specific to each donor. The study, taken as a whole, reports: Contracting CD8+ clones were enriched in EMRA, CD4+ mainly in CM and EM.

5'RACE with constant-segment primers yielded barcoded, UMI-tagged TCR alpha and TCR beta cDNA libraries. MiXCR, run by TCRdb on the 5' RACE reads, gives a single entry per CDR3 protein. The repertoire holds about 150,000 distinct CDR3 sequences, about 25% seen once, with roughly a quarter in the top ten. Trimming cost V 1 base and J 3 bases, with 12 bases left between them. Germline V gene lookup returns CDR1 DFQATT and CDR2 SNEGSKA (reference sequence). CDR3 length: 14 amino acids. Only a few counts were recorded for this clonotype. The antigen is unknown. Material for sequencing was PBMCs or a T cell subset sorted from them (not recorded which). This sequence originates from an adult woman who had mild COVID-19 (a few samples of this study predate the infection). Cell type and time point are not known. This sequence joins TRBV20-1 and TRBJ1-2, with D possibly being TRBD1 (6 bases). The CDR3 sequence is CSARGQGTYYGYTF. CDR3 in DNA: TGCAGTGCTAGAGGGCAGGGGACCTACTATGGCTACACCTTC.